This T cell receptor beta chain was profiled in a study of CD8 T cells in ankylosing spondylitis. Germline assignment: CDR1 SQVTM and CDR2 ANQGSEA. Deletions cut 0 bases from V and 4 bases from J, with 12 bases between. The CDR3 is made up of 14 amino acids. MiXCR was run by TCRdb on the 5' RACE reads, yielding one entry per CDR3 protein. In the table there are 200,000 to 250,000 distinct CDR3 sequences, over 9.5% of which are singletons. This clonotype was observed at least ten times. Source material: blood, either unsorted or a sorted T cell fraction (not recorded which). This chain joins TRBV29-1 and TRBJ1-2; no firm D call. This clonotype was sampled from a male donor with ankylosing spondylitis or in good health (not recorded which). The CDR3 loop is CSVEDPGVIYGYTF. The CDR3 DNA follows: TGCAGCGTTGAAGATCCTGGGGTTATCTATGGCTACACCTTC.